One sample yielded the 5 T cell receptor beta chains listed below, sequenced in a study of identical twins listed by TCRdb under 2016. Library preparation was by 5' RACE. The sequencer listed for this sample is Illumina HiSeq 2000. The public reads were reanalyzed by TCRdb: fastp trimming at Q25, MiXCR alignment, in-frame beta chains only. Records with the same CDR3 protein are collapsed into one entry carrying the most frequent genes and DNA. The sample table shows around 95,000 distinct CDR3 sequences, and around 5.5% are seen once. The ten largest clones add up to more than 10% of the sample. The sequenced material came from memory T cells sorted from blood. This specimen's cell subset or site label, per the study, means: CD45RO+ enriched T cells. These receptors originate from a woman aged 45-60 years in good health.

This clonotype has at least ten counts. Here the CDR3 DNA reads TGCGCCAGCAGCCAAGAAACTAGCGGGCGCTACAATGAGCAGTTCTTC. Protein sequence: CASSQETSGRYNEQFF. The chain uses TRBV4-1 and TRBJ2-1; 9 bases are a match to TRBD2. Germline values: CDR1 MGHRA, CDR2 YSYEKL. Trimming took 0 bases from V and 3 from J; bases not matched to a gene: 3. This CDR3 spans 16 amino acids.

This clonotype came up many times. The genes are TRBV7-2 and TRBJ2-7; 7 bases are shared with TRBD1. J was trimmed by 5 bases and V by 6 bases; bases with no gene match: 13. CDR1 is SGHTA, CDR2 FQGNSA, per germline. The CDR3 covers 15 residues. CDR3 protein: CASSPRDRERDEQYF. In nucleotides, the CDR3 is TGTGCCAGCAGTCCTAGAGACAGGGAGCGCGACGAGCAGTACTTC.

This clonotype was seen repeatedly, ten times or more. J is TRBJ2-3 and V is TRBV29-1, with a tentative D call TRBD2 (5 bases). The CDR3 spans 13 residues. From germline, CDR1 is SQVTM and CDR2 ANQGSEA. V shed 4 bases and J shed 4 bases, with 12 bases lying between them. CDR3 residues: CSVGGLNPDTQYF. The CDR3 DNA reads TGCAGCGTTGGTGGACTGAACCCAGATACGCAGTATTTT.

This clonotype was observed many times. The V gene is TRBV7-9, the J gene TRBJ2-5, with a possible D match to TRBD1 (5 bases). Trimming shortened V by 4 bases and J by 1 base, and 16 bases separated the two germline ends. The CDR3 runs 16 residues. Germline V gives CDR1 SEHNR, CDR2 FQNEAQ (reference sequence). DNA for the CDR3: TGTGCCAGCAGCTCCTGGGGCCCCTCGGGCCAAGAGACCCAGTACTTC. It codes for CASSSWGPSGQETQYF.

This clonotype has at least ten counts. The J gene is TRBJ2-1, the V gene TRBV12-3 or TRBV12-4; 12 positions match TRBD2. Trimming at V came to 5 bases and at J to 9 bases, leaving 2 bases not matched to a gene. This CDR3 contains 13 residues. The CDR3, as DNA: TGTGCCAGCAGTCCTAGCGGGAGGGGTGAGCAGTTCTTC. Protein product: CASSPSGRGEQFF.